The 21 T cell receptor beta chains below come from one sample, sequenced in a study of T cell changes during pregnancy in multiple sclerosis. Sequenced by immunoSEQ multiplex PCR; TCRdb stores in-frame clones only, minus some. The repertoire has roughly 80,000 clones, approximately 89% of them found once; the top ten carry under 2.5%. The sample here was peripheral blood, taken before pregnancy. Every receptor here comes from a female donor with multiple sclerosis, enrolled in a pregnancy study.

The gene calls are TRBV7-8 and TRBJ1-4; no reliable D call. The CDR3 spans 13 residues. V lost 5 bases and J lost 8, with 12 bases in between. Germline V gives CDR1 SGHVS, CDR2 FQNEAQ. The chain's CDR3 is CASSPQAGEKLFF. CDR3 nucleotide sequence: TGTGCCAGCAGCCCCCAGGCTGGCGAAAAACTGTTTTTT.

The chain combines TRBV7-2 with TRBJ2-1; D is possibly TRBD2 (6 bases). The V and J ends lost 2 bases and 10 bases respectively, with 9 bases between them. CDR1 is SGHTA and CDR2 is FQGNSA in the germline V gene. This CDR3 comprises 12 residues. CDR3 amino acids: CASSLWRDEQFF. In DNA form, the CDR3 reads TGTGCCAGCAGCTTATGGCGGGACGAGCAGTTCTTC.

The CDR3 DNA reads as TGTGCCAGTAGTCAGGGGGCTGGCACCGGGGAGCTGTTTTTT. Its translation is CASSQGAGTGELFF. The chain combines TRBV19 with TRBJ2-2, with 8 bases lining up with TRBD1. Germline CDR1 is LNHDA and CDR2 is SQIVND (reference sequence). The CDR3 is 14 residues long. V was clipped by 5 bases and J by 4 bases; unmatched bases: 3. Filled out from reference TRBV19 and TRBJ2-2, the complete variable domain reads DGGITQSPKYLFRKEGQNVTLSCEQNLNHDAMYWYRQDPGQGLRLIYYSQIVNDFQKGDIAEGYSVSREKKESFPLTVTSAQKNPTAFYLCASSQGAGTGELFFGEGSRLTVL.

V and J are TRBV5-6 and TRBJ2-7, with a weak D call TRBD1 (5 bases). The CDR3 has 16 amino acids. Germline CDR1 and CDR2: SGHDT and YYEEEE. V lost 0 bases to trimming and J lost 7 bases, with 20 bases between them. The CDR3 protein is CASSLVGQGLFVEQYF. The CDR3 bases are TGTGCCAGCAGCTTGGTAGGGCAGGGCCTTTTTGTGGAGCAGTACTTC.

V and J are TRBV5-1 and TRBJ1-3; possible D gene TRBD1, 6 bases. Germline CDR1 and CDR2: SGHRS and YFSETQ. Trimming left V 0 bases short and J 0 bases short, with 19 bases between. The length of the CDR3 is 19 residues. The CDR3 region has the DNA TGCGCCAGCAGCTTGGCCTCCGGGGGGGGCCAACTCTCTGGAAACACCATATATTTT. Translation gives CASSLASGGGQLSGNTIYF.

The J gene is TRBJ2-7, the V gene TRBV29-1, with TRBD2 matching 10 bases. CDR1 SQVTM and CDR2 ANQGSEA come from the germline V gene. The CDR3 consists of 14 residues. The J segment lost 2 bases and the V segment lost 2 bases, leaving 3 bases of the junction unmatched. CDR3 coding DNA: TGCAGCGTTGAACTAGCGGGGGAAACCTACGAGCAGTACTTC. Its protein is CSVELAGETYEQYF.

This chain connects TRBV28 to TRBJ1-2, with 10 bases aligning to TRBD1. The length of the CDR3 is 15 residues. The germline gives CDR1 MDHEN, CDR2 SYDVKM. J was trimmed by 8 bases and V by 4 bases; bases with no gene match: 10. The CDR3 DNA is TGTGCCAGCAGTTCTGAGGGACAGGGGTCGGAGGGCTACACCTTC. Protein product: CASSSEGQGSEGYTF.

The CDR3 DNA sequence: TGCGCCAGCAGCTTGGGGGCAGCCTCCTATAATTCACCCCTCCACTTT. The encoded protein is CASSLGAASYNSPLHF. The chain carries TRBV5-1 and TRBJ1-6; D remains ambiguous. CDR3 length: 16 residues. CDR1 is SGHRS and CDR2 is YFSETQ in the germline V gene. V was shortened by 0 bases and J by 0 bases, with 7 bases between the two germline ends. The variable domain in full, with the rest retrieved from reference TRBV5-1 and TRBJ1-6, is KAGVTQTPRYLIKTRGQQVTLSCSPISGHRSVSWYQQTPGQGLQFLFEYFSETQRNKGNFPGRFSGRQFSNSRSEMNVSTLELGDSALYLCASSLGAASYNSPLHFGNGTRLTVT.

V is TRBV27 and J is TRBJ1-2; unclear D gene. The germline gives CDR1 MNHEY, CDR2 SMNVEV (reference sequence). The CDR3 length is 15 residues. V lost 10 bases and J lost 8, with 26 bases in between. As DNA, the CDR3 is TGTGCCACACAGCGGACCCACGAAACGGGGTGGGGCTACACCTTC. Amino acids: CATQRTHETGWGYTF.

The gene calls are TRBV2 and TRBJ2-3; D is perhaps TRBD1 (5 bases). Germline V gives CDR1 SNHLY, CDR2 FYNNEI. This CDR3 spans 12 amino acids. Trimming took off 3 bases at V and 6 bases at J, with 7 bases between the two ends. DNA for the CDR3: TGTGCCAGCAGTGACAGGGCGGATACGCAGTATTTT. It codes for CASSDRADTQYF.

This clone was picked up one time. CDR3 sequence (DNA): TGTGCCAGCAGCGTAGAACTGATGAACACAGATACGCAGTATTTT. It specifies CASSVELMNTDTQYF. This chain links TRBV9 with TRBJ2-3; D unresolved. V was shortened by 0 bases and J by 2 bases, with 10 bases between the two germline ends. This CDR3 is built from 15 residues. The germline V gene has CDR1 SGDLS and CDR2 YYNGEE.

V usage is TRBV11-2 and J usage is TRBJ2-6, with 8 bases fitting TRBD1. The V segment lost 2 bases and the J segment 1 base; nucleotides outside the gene matches: 7. Germline CDR1 is SGHAT and CDR2 is FQNNGV. The CDR3 runs 18 residues. The CDR3 nucleotides read TGTGCCAGCAGCTTATCGGCAGGGGGCGTATCTGGGGCCAACGTCCTGACTTTC. Amino acid sequence: CASSLSAGGVSGANVLTF.

Only a few counts were recorded for this clone. The CDR3 region is CASSLGQGDEAFF. Written as DNA, the CDR3 is TGCGCCAGCAGCTTGGGCCAAGGGGATGAAGCTTTCTTT. The chain uses TRBV5-1 and TRBJ1-1, with D maybe TRBD1 (5 bases). With 0 bases removed from V and 7 bases from J, the gap between germline ends came to 10 bases. Germline-derived CDR1 and CDR2 are SGHRS and YFSETQ. This CDR3 contains 13 residues.

The V gene is TRBV4-1, the J gene TRBJ1-5; D might be TRBD1 (6 bases). Germline V gene data show CDR1 as MGHRA and CDR2 as YSYEKL. Trimming stripped 4 bases from V and 1 base from J, with 14 bases between. The CDR3 length is 16 residues. As DNA, the CDR3 is TGCGCCAGCAGCCGGGGATACGGGACAAGCAATCAGCCCCAGCATTTT. Amino acid sequence: CASSRGYGTSNQPQHF.

This chain connects TRBV15 to TRBJ1-1; D remains ambiguous. V shed 0 bases and J shed 1 base, with 9 bases lying between them. Germline V gene lookup returns CDR1 LNHNV and CDR2 YYDKDF (reference sequence). The CDR3 loop spans 15 amino acids. The CDR3, as DNA: TGTGCCACCAGCAGAGATTTGGGAGAGAACACTGAAGCTTTCTTT. Encoded protein: CATSRDLGENTEAFF. Complete variable domain (other parts from reference TRBV15 and TRBJ1-1): DAMVIQNPRYQVTQFGKPVTLSCSQTLNHNVMYWYQQKSSQAPKLLFHYYDKDFNNEADTPDNFQSRRPNTSFCFLDIRSPGLGDTAMYLCATSRDLGENTEAFFGQGTRLTVV.

The V and J genes are TRBV7-2 and TRBJ2-2, with 8 bases that match TRBD2. V was clipped by 5 bases and J by 4 bases; unmatched bases: 3. CDR1 is SGHTA, CDR2 FQGNSA, per germline. This CDR3 is built from 14 residues. The CDR3 protein is CASSRGGITGELFF. For the CDR3, the DNA is TGTGCCAGCAGCCGGGGGGGGATCACCGGGGAGCTGTTTTTT.

The chain links TRBV10-3 to TRBJ1-4, with a tentative D call TRBD1 (6 bases). The V gene lost 3 bases and the J gene lost 5 bases, with 13 bases spanning the gap. The CDR3 runs 15 residues. Germline CDR1 reads ENHRY; CDR2 reads SYGVKD. Here the CDR3 DNA reads TGTGCCATCAGTGAAAGCAGGGGACCAAATGAAAAACTGTTTTTT. It translates to CAISESRGPNEKLFF.

The V call is TRBV5-4, the J call TRBJ2-5, with D tentatively TRBD2 (6 bases). V lost 5 bases, J lost 3 bases, and 11 bases lay in between. CDR3 length: 13 residues. Germline CDR1 reads SGHNT; CDR2 reads YYREEE (reference sequence). CDR3: CASRSGVKETQYF. The DNA of the CDR3 is TGTGCCAGCAGGTCGGGGGTAAAAGAGACCCAGTACTTC. Filled out from reference TRBV5-4 and TRBJ2-5, the complete variable domain reads ETGVTQSPTHLIKTRGQQVTLRCSSQSGHNTVSWYQQALGQGPQFIFQYYREEENGRGNFPPRFSGLQFPNYSSELNVNALELDDSALYLCASRSGVKETQYFGPGTRLLVL.

This sequence joins TRBV9 and TRBJ1-3; D is uncertain. Trimming stripped 0 bases from V and 4 bases from J, with 8 bases between. The CDR3 sequence is 14 residues long. From germline, CDR1 is SGDLS and CDR2 YYNGEE. The CDR3 DNA sequence: TGTGCCAGCAGCGTAGAGGCGGGGGGAAACACCATATATTTT. As protein: CASSVEAGGNTIYF.

V is TRBV2 and J is TRBJ2-7; possible D gene TRBD2, 6 bases. CDR3 length equals 14 residues. V was shortened by 3 bases and J by 2 bases, with 11 bases between the two germline ends. Germline V gives CDR1 SNHLY, CDR2 FYNNEI. The chain's CDR3 is CASSDPTGAYEQYF. The CDR3 DNA reads as TGTGCCAGCAGTGACCCCACGGGGGCCTACGAGCAGTACTTC.

This chain connects TRBV5-3 to TRBJ1-3; tentative D call: TRBD1 (5 bases). TRBV5-3 is given ORF status, its function remaining uncertain. CDR3 size: 15 residues. With 2 bases removed from V and 0 bases from J, the gap between germline ends came to 9 bases. The CDR3 coding sequence is TGTGCCAGAAGCTTTACAGGTCCCTCTGGAAACACCATATATTTT. It translates to CARSFTGPSGNTIYF.